This T cell receptor beta chain was observed in a study of cytomegalovirus exposure and HLA in healthy donors. Overall study context: A subsequent analysis reported that the 95 to 150 validation repertoires were produced on the same platform that had also been used for the 666 first-cohort repertoires.

Deletions cut 1 base from V and 8 bases from J, with 14 bases between. The CDR3 has 14 residues. Germline values: CDR1 SGHTA, CDR2 FQGNSA. Sequencing used immunoSEQ multiplex PCR; TCRdb keeps in-frame clones, though not all of them. Of over 250,000 clones in the sample, 86% are singletons; the top ten hold more than 0.8%. Findings of the study overall: Rarity marked most TCR sequences, yet some public TCRs occurred in many donors. The investigators catalogued 150 to 200 TCR beta chains as cytomegalovirus-associated. A later analysis found first-cohort TCR clusters tended to co-occur in the 120 or so validation repertoires.

With regard to this clone: The antigen remains unidentified.

The sequenced sample was PBMCs. This chain links TRBV7-2 with TRBJ1-2; a weak D match, TRBD1 (6 bases). The TCR comes from a woman aged 18-29 years in good health and CMV-seronegative. The CDR3 is CASSLGLPGEGYTF. CDR3 coding DNA: TGTGCCAGCAGCTTAGGGCTTCCAGGGGAAGGCTACACCTTC.